This T cell receptor beta chain appears in the sequencing data of a study of cytomegalovirus exposure and HLA in healthy donors. Study conclusions and caveats: The authors excluded some V segments, including TRBV6-2 and TRBV6-3, as indistinguishable.

CDR3 size: 14 residues. The V gene lost 2 bases and the J gene lost 4 bases, with 14 bases spanning the gap. Germline V gene lookup returns CDR1 GTSNPN and CDR2 SVGIG (reference sequence). In the case of this clone: Its antigen is unknown.

The study ran its PCR with 60 Vbeta and 13 Jbeta primers. Method: immunoSEQ multiplex PCR; TCRdb's copy keeps in-frame clones and lacks some. The table includes approximately 180,000 clones, 80% to 90% detected once. The clonotype comes from a girl between 5 and 17 years old in good health and CMV-seropositive. The chain combines TRBV30 with TRBJ1-2; D not certain. Sequencing input: PBMCs. The CDR3 is CAWSRGGRGYGYTF. The CDR3 bases are TGTGCCTGGAGTCGAGGCGGGCGGGGCTATGGCTACACCTTC.